This TCR beta chain was captured in a study of beta chain features in type 1 diabetes (dated by TCRdb to 2017 to 2018). As for the study more broadly: Patients and healthy donors did not differ in mean age, gender distribution, total cell number or subset yield. A total of roughly 100 million sorted cells were examined across all samples, and the number of cells per subset was strongly correlated with RNA yield. In the study, TCRB repertoires of sorted circulating CD4+ T cell subsets from recently diagnosed type 1 diabetes patients were compared with those of matched healthy donors. Regulatory and stem cell-like memory subsets were obtained from only 8 patients and about eight healthy donors, while naive and central memory subsets were obtained from all 28 donors. Broader findings and caveats from the paper: In all four CD4+ subsets, TCRB CDR3 length was moderately but significantly shorter in type 1 diabetes patients. HLA sub-analyses involved small numbers of individuals, so any influence of HLA type on TCRB rearrangement remained unresolved. Because cDNA was sequenced instead of genomic DNA, activated cells with high expression could be over-represented, although the groups did not differ in activation or CD3 levels. Shorter templates might have been favored by PCR, but patient and control samples were amplified and corrected together, so both groups would have been affected equally by any skew. Naive, central memory and regulatory TCRB repertoires appeared more similar among patients than among healthy donors. At VDJ recombination sites, type 1 diabetes patients had fewer insertions and more deleted nucleotides, which implies abnormalities in thymic rearrangement.

All of the isolated RNA was reverse transcribed with the High Capacity cDNA Reverse Transcription Kit, so expressed TCRB transcripts were sequenced. Deep immunoSEQ sequencing was applied to naive, central memory and regulatory T cell samples, giving an average of roughly 3.5 million total reads per sample. Sorted cells were lysed in RLT buffer, and RNA was extracted using DNase-treated RNeasy Micro or Mini kits according to cell number. To prevent cross-contamination, each cell subset was processed individually, whereas patient and healthy donor samples were processed jointly. The immunoSEQ multiplex PCR was used to amplify TCRB sequences from cDNA, generating 87-bp fragments that spanned the CDR3 region. Amplicons were sequenced on the Illumina HiSeq platform. The paper's data handling went like this. Synthetic template baselines were used to correct PCR bias computationally, reads within Hamming distance 2 were collapsed, and singletons that could not be merged were discarded. Reads were aligned against IMGT to assign V, D and J genes, CDR3 length and insertions or deletions at six rearrangement sites. Within each subset, clonotype counts were normalized to sorted cell number, and only after that were true diversity and Gini coefficients computed with the tcR R package. Repertoire sharing was quantified using the overlap coefficient calculated on TCRB nucleotide sequences. TCRdb carries this immuneACCESS record with in-frame sequences only. Its versions omit some clonotypes, under half of them owing to an unresolved V gene in the studies checked, with the rest unexplained. The V and J calls and clone size were taken over from that table, and D and trimming were inferred from the DNA. In this sample the table shows 40,000 to 45,000 clones, about 51% of which occur a single time. Of the sample, 2.1% falls within the top ten clones.

Clipping removes 4 bases from V and 11 bases from J, with 11 as the unmatched junction base count. CDR1 and CDR2, looked up from the germline V gene, are SNHLY and FYNNEI. The CDR3 has 14 amino acids, counting the end cysteine and phenylalanine. This entry keeps only the CDR3 DNA: 42 bases, framed from base 1. A note on this clone: There is no known antigen for this receptor. No quality values exist for individual bases; no much larger clone is one base distant.

From each donor, a single peripheral blood sample of 100 to 150 mL on average was drawn into heparinised tubes. Naive, central memory, regulatory and stem cell-like memory CD4+ T cells were sorted on a BD FACSAria II using a panel including CD45RO, CCR7, CD25, CD127, CD95 and CD27. All sorted populations exceeded 95% purity. PBMCs were isolated right away by Lymphoprep density gradient centrifugation and were stained directly, without culture. Samples were stained and sorted in pairs, with one healthy donor and one patient per experiment, so that batch effects were minimized. The sample comprised Tregs from blood. What the cell subset or site label conveys for this sample: regulatory CD4+ T cells. The sequence was collected from a woman aged 18-35 years in good health. Recombination connected TRBV2 to TRBJ2-5; TRBD2 matches 9 bases in the middle. Here is the DNA: TGTGCCAGCAGTGTTGCGGGGGGGACGGTTGAGCAGTACTTC. It translates as CASSVAGGTVEQYF.